These T cell receptor beta chains were read from a single sample in a study of blood T cell repertoires in COVID-19. Sequencing used immunoSEQ multiplex PCR; TCRdb keeps in-frame clones, though not all of them. The table includes 40,000 to 55,000 clones, more than 70% detected once. The sample taken for sequencing was peripheral blood. These receptors all come from a human donor in a cohort sampled during active COVID-19. CDR3s leave out the opening cysteine and the closing phenylalanine or tryptophan.

j_gene | v_gene | CDR3aa
TRBJ2-3 | TRBV5-1 | ASSLAGGQGDTQY
TRBJ2-1 | TRBV10-2 | ASAVSGTYNEQF
TRBJ2-2 | TRBV7-3 | ASSFSGGMAGELF
TRBJ2-5 | TRBV7-7 | ASSSDRGGETQY
TRBJ2-3 | TRBV5-1 | ASSSGLAGGDRTDTQY
TRBJ1-4 | TRBV3-1/TRBV3-2 | ASSQGLTGGGLF
TRBJ2-7 | TRBV6-5 | ASTPRGGVSYEQY
TRBJ1-3 | TRBV7-9 | ASSFGQSSGNTIY
TRBJ2-3 | TRBV9 | ASSVANPGLAADTQY
TRBJ2-6 | TRBV6-5 | ASSYLQGSGANVLT
TRBJ2-5 | TRBV6-5 | ASGGASTGTQY
TRBJ1-2 | TRBV6-6 | ASSYEQGANYGYT
TRBJ2-1 | TRBV29-1 | SVLGSGGPKGGSLEQF
TRBJ1-2 | TRBV5-8 | ASYTGQYYGYT
TRBJ1-4 | TRBV7-6 | ASGQGLNEKLF
TRBJ2-3 | TRBV7-3 | ASNGGAGDTQY
TRBJ2-7 | TRBV4-2 | ASSQGGGGLYEQY
TRBJ2-1 | TRBV6-4 | ASSPEGTGGGEQF
TRBJ2-2 | TRBV6-5 | ASASGQHTGELF
TRBJ1-2 | TRBV7-6 | ASSLGTTTNYGYT
TRBJ2-1 | TRBV5-5 | ASSLLAGTFYNEQF
TRBJ2-4 | TRBV11-2 | ASSLDFREAKNIQY
TRBJ2-2 | TRBV2 | ASSGQGTGELF
TRBJ2-5 | TRBV12-3/TRBV12-4 | ASSRTSVETQY
TRBJ2-5 | TRBV24-1 | ATSGTSGGRTQY
TRBJ2-3 | TRBV5-1 | ASSLDGAGGADTQY
TRBJ1-1 | TRBV19 | ASSSQGGVSEAF
TRBJ1-1 | TRBV29-1 | SVVRSTGTEAF
TRBJ2-7 | TRBV27 | ASSSYSGQGNEQY
TRBJ2-5 | TRBV19 | ASRQGQPGNQETQY
TRBJ1-3 | TRBV5-5 | ASSLAVTALNTIY
TRBJ2-7 | TRBV18 | ASSPRRSPSMYEQY
TRBJ2-5 | TRBV28 | ASNPRDLETQY
TRBJ1-5 | TRBV28 | ASSLWTGGGNQPQH
TRBJ2-3 | TRBV9 | ASSVEAGIMDTQY
TRBJ2-2 | TRBV5-1 | ASSTGQGPPTGELF
TRBJ2-3 | TRBV9 | ASSIKRGSSGHTDTQY
TRBJ1-3 | TRBV9 | ASSVEIRGLGNTIY
TRBJ1-5 | TRBV27 | ASRGSGEQNQPQH
TRBJ2-3 | TRBV6-5 | ASAWNRGPTDTQY
TRBJ2-3 | TRBV2 | ARGFTGGRTDTQY
TRBJ1-6 | TRBV4-1 | ASSQVGGEYAPLH
TRBJ2-7 | TRBV7-9 | ASSPRDKPYEQY
TRBJ2-2 | TRBV7-2 | ASSLTSAPGELF
TRBJ1-1 | TRBV7-2 | ASSLDIRNTEAF